This T cell receptor (beta chain) was identified in a study of T cell repertoires in cytomegalovirus infection. Study context: CMV infection plus the matching HLA type was flagged by public TCR beta signatures. Study results and limitations: CMV-specific HLA-C-restricted TCR beta clonotypes dominated the ex vivo response.

TCRdb called the reads again in MiXCR, with one record for every CDR3 protein. Among about 360,000 distinct CDR3 sequences listed, approximately 18% were seen once. For this clonotype: The antigen remains unidentified.

V was trimmed by 8 bases and J by 7 bases, leaving 15 bases between them. The CDR3 is 13 amino acids. CDR1 is SGHDN, CDR2 FVKESK, per germline. The chain has TRBV14 and TRBJ2-1; the D gene is possibly TRBD2 (5 bases). The sequenced sample was PBMCs. The source of this sequence is a human donor in good health (CMV status not recorded). Some clones in this sample may be carry-over from other donors' samples. The CDR3 DNA reads TGTGCCAGCGAATACGTCGAGGGAAATGAGCAGTTCTTC. Its protein product is CASEYVEGNEQFF.